The sequence of this TCR beta chain was determined in a study of T cell responses to AZD1222 COVID-19 vaccine. Concerning this clone: Its antigen is unknown.

There are 15 residues in the CDR3. The germline gives CDR1 SGHTA, CDR2 FQGNSA. The V segment lost 1 base and the J segment 9 bases; nucleotides outside the gene matches: 10. Measured with immunoSEQ multiplex PCR; TCRdb has only the in-frame clones, and not every one. The data show over 65,000 clones, roughly 94% seen once. Study outcomes and limitations: Researchers took repertoire samples only after the peak T cell response had come. AZD1222 recipients seropositive at baseline numbered only six or seven.

The TCR sequence derives from an adult in good health. The chain combines TRBV7-2 with TRBJ2-7; 9 nucleotides align to TRBD1. The input for sequencing was peripheral blood, taken on day 0 of MenACWY control vaccination. CDR3 bases: TGTGCCAGCAGCTTAGTTGGACAGGGGCGTCGGGGGCAGTACTTC. It specifies CASSLVGQGRRGQYF.